These 10 T cell receptor beta chains were all obtained from the same sample, sequenced in a study of blood T cell repertoires in COVID-19. Libraries were prepared by immunoSEQ multiplex PCR; TCRdb keeps only in-frame clonotypes and omits some of them. This sample has a few hundred thousand clones; around 90% occur once, and the top ten carry approximately 4%. Specimen: PBMCs or T cells enriched from blood (not recorded which). The receptors were sampled from a woman under 30 with acute COVID-19.

The chain employs TRBV15 and TRBJ1-5, with D perhaps matching TRBD1 (5 bases). In germline, CDR1 is LNHNV, CDR2 YYDKDF (reference sequence). V lost 3 bases, J lost 4 bases, and 19 bases lay in between. This CDR3 has 17 residues. The CDR3: CATSSHRPPIRNQPQHF. The CDR3 DNA sequence: TGTGCCACCAGCAGCCACAGGCCGCCCATTCGGAATCAGCCCCAGCATTTT. Complete variable domain (other parts from reference TRBV15 and TRBJ1-5): DAMVIQNPRYQVTQFGKPVTLSCSQTLNHNVMYWYQQKSSQAPKLLFHYYDKDFNNEADTPDNFQSRRPNTSFCFLDIRSPGLGDTAMYLCATSSHRPPIRNQPQHFGDGTRLSIL.

The V and J genes are TRBV6-1 and TRBJ2-2; D not resolved. The V gene lost 4 bases and the J gene lost 4 bases, with 25 bases spanning the gap. There are 19 residues in the CDR3. Germline V CDR1 and CDR2: MNHNS, SASEGT. The CDR3 region has the DNA TGTGCCAGCAGTGCGCCGACAAAACCCCATTCTGGTGGCACCGGGGAGCTGTTTTTT. Protein product: CASSAPTKPHSGGTGELFF.

The chain combines TRBV11-2 with TRBJ2-1; maybe TRBD1 (5 bases). The germline V and J ends were trimmed by 3 bases and 9 bases, with 12 bases remaining between them. CDR3 size: 13 residues. Per germline, CDR1 SGHAT and CDR2 FQNNGV. In DNA, the CDR3 is TGTGCCAGCAGCTTTCAGGGTATTACTGAGCAGTTCTTC. The encoded protein is CASSFQGITEQFF.

The V call is TRBV3-1 (or the pseudogene TRBV3-2), the J call TRBJ2-1; TRBD2 matches at 8 bases. The CDR3 covers 19 residues. With V trimmed by 0 bases and J by 0 bases, 10 bases remained unmatched. Germline-derived CDR1 and CDR2 are LGHDT and YNNKEL (reference sequence). The CDR3 DNA reads TGTGCCAGCAGCCAAGATCCTAGCGGGCTTTTGATCTCCTACAATGAGCAGTTCTTC. Amino acids: CASSQDPSGLLISYNEQFF.

V and J are TRBV5-6 and TRBJ1-5; no clear D. Trimming cost V 1 base and J 2 bases, with 13 bases left between them. This CDR3 region has 16 residues. Looked up from germline, CDR1 is SGHDT and CDR2 is YYEEEE. The CDR3 nucleotides read TGTGCCAGCAGCTTGTATAGTCGGGTCGGCAATCAGCCCCAGCATTTT. This encodes CASSLYSRVGNQPQHF.

The CDR3 nucleotides are TGTGCCAGCAGTTTATCGACAGGGGTTTTTGAAAAACTGTTTTTT. Translated: CASSLSTGVFEKLFF. The chain carries TRBV27 and TRBJ1-4, with TRBD1 matching 8 bases. This CDR3 region has 15 residues. The germline CDR1 and CDR2 sequences are MNHEY and SMNVEV (reference sequence). Trimming at V came to 0 bases and at J to 7 bases, leaving 4 bases not matched to a gene.

The CDR3 sequence is CASSGLAASTDTQYF. CDR3 bases: TGTGCCAGCAGCGGACTAGCGGCTAGCACAGATACGCAGTATTTT. The rearrangement joins TRBV27 to TRBJ2-3; 10 bases are a match to TRBD2. The J segment lost 0 bases and the V segment lost 6 bases, leaving 3 bases of the junction unmatched. The CDR3 length is 15 residues. Germline V lookup: CDR1 MNHEY, CDR2 SMNVEV (reference sequence).

This chain links TRBV4-2 with TRBJ2-1; 11 bases are shared with TRBD2. V shed 0 bases, J shed 1 base, and the junction held 5 bases outside the gene matches. Germline V gene data show CDR1 as LGHNA and CDR2 as YNFKEQ. This CDR3 has 18 amino acids. CDR3 DNA sequence: TGTGCCAGCAGCCAAGAGACTAGCGGGACCCTATCCTACAATGAGCAGTTCTTC. As protein: CASSQETSGTLSYNEQFF.

The rearrangement uses TRBV18 and TRBJ1-6, with 7 bases aligning to TRBD1. Germline loops: CDR1 KGHSH, CDR2 LQKENI. V dropped 5 bases and J dropped 1; count of bases not matched to a gene: 2. This CDR3 region has 15 residues. In nucleotides, the CDR3 is TGTGCCAGCTCAAGACAGGGTTCCTATAATTCACCCCTCCACTTT. It yields the protein CASSRQGSYNSPLHF.

This chain links TRBV7-9 with TRBJ1-3, with D possibly being TRBD1 (5 bases). The germline V gene has CDR1 SEHNR and CDR2 FQNEAQ (reference sequence). This CDR3 comprises 17 residues. Deletions cut 5 bases from V and 0 bases from J, with 17 bases between. CDR3 DNA sequence: TGTGCCAGCAGCGAAAGGGGTCGAGGCGCCTCTGGAAACACCATATATTTT. Its protein product is CASSERGRGASGNTIYF.